This record looks at one T cell receptor (beta chain) sequence and its context. The CDR3 spans 16 residues. Germline V gives CDR1 SGHNT, CDR2 YYREEE (reference sequence). The V end lost 3 bases, the J end lost 4 bases, and 16 bases lay between the germline ends. In the original processing: Amplified reference gene primers provided the basis for estimating nucleated cell counts. Profiled with immunoSEQ multiplex PCR; TCRdb holds only in-frame clones, not every one. The V and J calls and the clone size are those of that table, but D and trimming were determined from the DNA. This sample has roughly 290,000 clones; approximately 85% occur once, and the top ten carry roughly 2.2%. Each participant's cohort was designated according to participant-reported clinical history. The record originates from a study of blood T cell repertoires in COVID-19. Overall study: The samples span acute and convalescent COVID-19 from the United States, Italy and Spain. The cDNA or gDNA used as material had been derived from T cells, B-cell-depleted T cells, or PBMCs.

Sequencing was done on a sample of PBMCs or T cells enriched from blood (not recorded which). The chain is built from TRBV5-4 and TRBJ1-4, with D possibly being TRBD1 (6 bases). This receptor was obtained from a man aged 25 to 40 who had recovered from COVID-19. CDR3: CASSWGGRGSNEKLFF. The DNA for the CDR3 is TGTGCCAGCAGCTGGGGCGGTAGGGGGAGTAATGAAAAACTGTTTTTT.